This TCR beta chain is drawn from a study of blood T cell repertoires in COVID-19. Looking at the study overall: COVID-19 samples from acute and convalescent phases originated in the United States, Italy and Spain.

V was shortened by 7 bases and J by 1 base, with 12 bases between the two germline ends. The germline V gene encodes CDR1 SGHVS and CDR2 FQNEAQ. This CDR3 spans 14 amino acids. A Seattle source enrolled patients during active infection and followed them longitudinally. Sequencing used immunoSEQ multiplex PCR; TCRdb keeps in-frame clones, though not all of them. The table shows about 150,000 clones, with roughly nine tenths occurring only once. This clone came up a few times. V gene TRBV7-8 combines with J gene TRBJ2-3, with D possibly TRBD2 on 6 matching bases. This TCR was sampled from a man younger than 30 with COVID-19, enrolled during active disease. The sequencing sample was made of peripheral blood. The CDR3 sequence: CASMEGGGTDTQYF. The CDR3 nucleotides read TGTGCCAGCATGGAGGGAGGCGGCACAGATACGCAGTATTTT. Complete variable domain (other parts from reference TRBV7-8 and TRBJ2-3): GAGVSQSPRYKVAKRGQDVALRCDPISGHVSLFWYQQALGQGPEFLTYFQNEAQLDKSGLPSDRFFAERPEGSVSTLKIQRTQQEDSAVYLCASMEGGGTDTQYFGPGTRLTVL.